The entry that follows covers one T cell receptor beta chain sequence. This CDR3 comprises 14 residues. Germline values: CDR1 SNHLY, CDR2 FYNNEI. Deletions cut 6 bases from V and 0 bases from J, with 9 bases between. Clones were read by immunoSEQ multiplex PCR, and TCRdb kept only the in-frame ones, dropping some. The sample has more than 35,000 clones; almost 95% are singletons. At study entry, adolescents had tuberculin skin tests and IGRA screening. The data were obtained in a study of T cells in tuberculosis. Background on the study: A South African cohort included IGRA-negative adolescents, latently infected IGRA-positive adolescents and adults with active tuberculosis.

The sample was PBMCs. The sequence derives from a donor aged 5-35 years with latent tuberculosis or without tuberculosis infection. Some clones in this sample may be carry-over from other donors' samples. The chain recombines TRBV2 with TRBJ1-5; D possibly corresponds to TRBD1 (6 bases). Written as DNA, the CDR3 is TGTGCCAGCAGGGTGGACAGTAGCAATCAGCCCCAGCATTTT. Protein: CASRVDSSNQPQHF.